This T cell receptor beta chain was sequenced in a study of cytomegalovirus exposure and HLA in healthy donors. Study in general: The roughly 100 million unique TCR beta sequences, from roughly 170 million T cells, were found by an earlier analysis.

Primers included in the PCR were 60 Vbeta and 13 Jbeta primers. The assay was immunoSEQ multiplex PCR, and TCRdb's table has in-frame clones only and misses some. The data show about 150,000 clones, roughly 67% seen once. Study outcomes and limitations: It was 150 to 200 TCR beta chains that were listed as cytomegalovirus-associated. Under in vitro conditions, three CMV-associated chains were confirmed as specific for CMV antigens. Later analysis associated a missense DCLRE1C variant with TCR beta V- and J-gene trimming.

The germline gives CDR1 SGHRS, CDR2 YFSETQ. V lost 1 base and J lost 4, with 7 bases in between. This CDR3 is 13 amino acids long. As to this clone: Its matching antigen is unknown.

This rearrangement joins TRBV5-1 to TRBJ2-3; D is unresolved. Sequencing input: PBMCs. This receptor was obtained from a woman aged 18-29 years in good health and CMV-seropositive. CDR3: CASSLRGADTQYF. Here the CDR3 DNA reads TGCGCCAGCAGCTTGAGAGGCGCAGATACGCAGTATTTT.